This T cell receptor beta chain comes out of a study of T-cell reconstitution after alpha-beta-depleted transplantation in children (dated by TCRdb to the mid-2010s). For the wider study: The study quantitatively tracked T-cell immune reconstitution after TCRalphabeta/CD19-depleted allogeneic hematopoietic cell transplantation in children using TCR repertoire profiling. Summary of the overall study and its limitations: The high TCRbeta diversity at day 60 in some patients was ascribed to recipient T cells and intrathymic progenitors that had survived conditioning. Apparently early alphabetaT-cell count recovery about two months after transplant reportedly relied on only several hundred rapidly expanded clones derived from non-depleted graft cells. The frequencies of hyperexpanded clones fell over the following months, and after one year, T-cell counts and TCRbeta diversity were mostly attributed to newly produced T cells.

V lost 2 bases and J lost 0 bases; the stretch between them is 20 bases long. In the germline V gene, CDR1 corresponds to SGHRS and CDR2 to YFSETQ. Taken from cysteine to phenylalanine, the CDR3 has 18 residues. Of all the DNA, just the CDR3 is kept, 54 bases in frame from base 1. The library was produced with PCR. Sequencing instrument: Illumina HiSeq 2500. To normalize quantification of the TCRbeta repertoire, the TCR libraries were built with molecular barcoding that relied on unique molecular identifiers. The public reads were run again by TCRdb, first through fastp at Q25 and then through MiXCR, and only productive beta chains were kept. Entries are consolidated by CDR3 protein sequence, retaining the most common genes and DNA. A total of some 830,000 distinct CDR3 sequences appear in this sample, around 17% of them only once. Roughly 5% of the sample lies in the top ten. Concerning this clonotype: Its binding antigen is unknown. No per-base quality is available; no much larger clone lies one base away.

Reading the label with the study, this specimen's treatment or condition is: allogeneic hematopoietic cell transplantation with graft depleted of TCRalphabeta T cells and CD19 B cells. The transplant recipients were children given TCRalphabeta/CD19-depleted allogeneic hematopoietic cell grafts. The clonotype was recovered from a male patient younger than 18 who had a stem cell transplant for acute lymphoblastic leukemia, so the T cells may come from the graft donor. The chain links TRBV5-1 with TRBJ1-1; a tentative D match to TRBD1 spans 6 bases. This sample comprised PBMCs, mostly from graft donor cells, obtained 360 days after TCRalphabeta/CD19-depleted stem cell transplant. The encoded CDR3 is CASSFRRGGQSLNTEAFF. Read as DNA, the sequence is TGCGCCAGCAGCTTCCGGCGGGGAGGACAGTCATTGAACACTGAAGCTTTCTTT.